Following are 13 T cell receptor beta chains from one sample sequenced in a study of blood T cell repertoires in COVID-19. Generated by immunoSEQ multiplex PCR, the TCRdb table keeps only in-frame clones and is missing some. This table has about 170,000 clones, roughly nine tenths appearing once. Sequencing was done on a sample of peripheral blood. These receptors came from a man aged 45-60 years with acute or convalescent COVID-19.

The chain joins TRBV30 to TRBJ2-1; TRBD2 agrees at 9 bases. This CDR3 contains 14 residues. CDR1 is GTSNPN and CDR2 is SVGIG in the germline V gene (reference sequence). Losses at the gene ends were 0 bases for V and 6 bases for J; bases not matched to a gene: 3. The CDR3 sequence: CAWSVKAGGNEQFF. Written as DNA, the CDR3 is TGTGCCTGGAGTGTCAAAGCGGGAGGCAATGAGCAGTTCTTC.

This chain's CDR3 is CASTKRGRGPGELFF. For the CDR3, the DNA is TGTGCCAGCACCAAAAGAGGCAGGGGTCCCGGGGAGCTGTTTTTT. The chain couples TRBV3-1 (or the pseudogene TRBV3-2) to TRBJ2-2; possible D gene TRBD1, 6 bases. Germline assignment: CDR1 LGHDT and CDR2 YNNKEL (reference sequence). Trimming cost V 7 bases and J 6 bases, with 18 bases left between them. The CDR3 has 15 residues.

The V call is TRBV6-1, the J call TRBJ1-6; TRBD1 is a possible D gene (6 bases). This CDR3 contains 15 residues. V was pared by 1 base and J by 5 bases, with 9 bases between. Germline CDR1 and CDR2: MNHNS and SASEGT. The CDR3: CASSEETGHNSPLHF. In DNA, the CDR3 is TGTGCCAGCAGTGAAGAGACAGGCCATAATTCACCCCTCCACTTT.

This clone appeared a few times. The V call is TRBV10-2, the J call TRBJ2-1, with D tentatively TRBD2 (5 bases). Germline-derived CDR1 and CDR2 are WSHSY and SAAADI. V gave up 2 bases and J gave up 4 bases, with 15 bases separating them. This CDR3 has 16 amino acids. The CDR3 DNA reads as TGCGCCAGCAGTGAGCAGCTAGTTCGGGAATACAATGAGCAGTTCTTC. Translation gives CASSEQLVREYNEQFF.

V is TRBV7-8 and J is TRBJ1-6, with TRBD1 matching 12 bases. Germline V gene data show CDR1 as SGHVS and CDR2 as FQNEAQ. The CDR3 is made up of 18 amino acids. J was trimmed by 10 bases and V by 0 bases; bases with no gene match: 10. CDR3 in amino acids: CASSLALGQGAKGSPLHF. CDR3 nucleotides: TGTGCCAGCAGCTTAGCCTTGGGACAGGGGGCAAAAGGGTCACCCCTCCACTTT.

The genes are TRBV2 and TRBJ2-2; 10 bases line up with TRBD1. There are 16 residues in the CDR3. J was trimmed by 5 bases and V by 6 bases; bases with no gene match: 9. Germline CDR1 reads SNHLY; CDR2 reads FYNNEI. This CDR3 reads CASRDDRGRDTGELFF. The CDR3 bases are TGTGCCAGCAGGGACGACAGGGGGCGTGATACCGGGGAGCTGTTTTTT.

This sequence joins TRBV5-6 and TRBJ2-7, with a possible D match to TRBD2 (6 bases). This CDR3 spans 12 amino acids. CDR1 and CDR2 (germline): SGHDT, YYEEEE. The germline V and J ends were trimmed by 4 bases and 3 bases, with 8 bases remaining between them. In DNA form, the CDR3 reads TGTGCCAGCAGCAGGCGGGACTACGAGCAGTACGTC. This codes for CASSRRDYEQYV.

The rearrangement links TRBV7-8 to TRBJ2-7; possible D gene TRBD2, 6 bases. V was shortened by 1 base and J by 1 base, with 8 bases between the two germline ends. Looked up from germline, CDR1 is SGHVS and CDR2 is FQNEAQ. CDR3 length: 14 residues. The CDR3 DNA follows: TGTGCCAGCAGCTTAGGGAGGGGTTCCTACGAGCAGTACTTC. Translated, it gives CASSLGRGSYEQYF. Supplemented by reference TRBV7-8 and TRBJ2-7, the full variable domain reads GAGVSQSPRYKVAKRGQDVALRCDPISGHVSLFWYQQALGQGPEFLTYFQNEAQLDKSGLPSDRFFAERPEGSVSTLKIQRTQQEDSAVYLCASSLGRGSYEQYFGPGTRLTVT.

J is TRBJ1-4 and V is TRBV7-8; a weak D match, TRBD1 (5 bases). V gave up 9 bases and J gave up 3 bases, with 8 bases separating them. CDR3 length: 12 residues. Germline V gene data show CDR1 as SGHVS and CDR2 as FQNEAQ. This CDR3 reads CARRGANEKLFF. The CDR3 coding sequence is TGTGCCAGACGGGGGGCTAATGAAAAACTGTTTTTT.

This chain connects TRBV4-1 to TRBJ2-1; 12 bases map to TRBD2. The CDR3 extends over 18 amino acids. In germline, CDR1 is MGHRA, CDR2 YSYEKL. Trimming cost V 4 bases and J 7 bases; bases outside gene matches: 14. The CDR3 spells CASSPGRLAGALGNEQFF. DNA for the CDR3: TGCGCCAGCAGCCCAGGGAGACTAGCGGGGGCATTAGGAAATGAGCAGTTCTTC.

The DNA of the CDR3 is TGTGCCAGCAGCCTATTCAGACTAGCGGGGACGAACACCGGGGAGCTGTTTTTT. This translates into CASSLFRLAGTNTGELFF. The chain has TRBV7-2 and TRBJ2-2; 11 bases match TRBD2. The CDR3 is 18 residues long. CDR1 is SGHTA, CDR2 FQGNSA, per germline. V gave up 5 bases and J gave up 0 bases; unmatched junction bases: 8.

The rearrangement links TRBV7-2 to TRBJ2-7, with TRBD2 matching 9 bases. The CDR3 has 18 amino acids. CDR1 is SGHTA and CDR2 is FQGNSA in the germline V gene. V lost 0 bases, J lost 0 bases, and 9 bases stayed unmatched. CDR3 nucleotide sequence: TGTGCCAGCAGCTTAGCGGGGCTGACTAGCGGTCCCTCCTACGAGCAGTACTTC. It is translated as CASSLAGLTSGPSYEQYF. Complete variable domain (other parts from reference TRBV7-2 and TRBJ2-7): GAGVSQSPSNKVTEKGKDVELRCDPISGHTALYWYRQSLGQGLEFLIYFQGNSAPDKSGLPSDRFSAERTGGSVSTLTIQRTQQEDSAVYLCASSLAGLTSGPSYEQYFGPGTRLTVT.

The chain joins TRBV9 to TRBJ2-1, with 12 bases matching TRBD2. Germline CDR1 is SGDLS and CDR2 is YYNGEE. The CDR3 runs 15 residues. V dropped 3 bases and J dropped 9; count of bases not matched to a gene: 7. The CDR3 reads CASSALAGGQVEQFF. The CDR3 coding sequence is TGTGCCAGCAGCGCCCTAGCGGGGGGGCAGGTTGAGCAGTTCTTC. Together with reference TRBV9 and TRBJ2-1, the CDR3 gives the full variable domain: DSGVTQTPKHLITATGQRVTLRCSPRSGDLSVYWYQQSLDQGLQFLIQYYNGEERAKGNILERFSAQQFPDLHSELNLSSLELGDSALYFCASSALAGGQVEQFFGPGTRLTVL.